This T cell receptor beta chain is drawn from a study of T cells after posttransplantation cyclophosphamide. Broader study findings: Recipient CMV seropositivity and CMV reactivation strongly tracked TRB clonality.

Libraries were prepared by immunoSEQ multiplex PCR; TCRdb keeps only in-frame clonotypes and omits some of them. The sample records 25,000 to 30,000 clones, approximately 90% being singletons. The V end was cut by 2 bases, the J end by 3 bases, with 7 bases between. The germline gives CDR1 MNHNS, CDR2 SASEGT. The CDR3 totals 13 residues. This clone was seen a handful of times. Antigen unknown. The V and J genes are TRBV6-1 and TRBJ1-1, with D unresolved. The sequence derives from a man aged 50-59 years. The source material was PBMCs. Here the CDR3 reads CASSELRDTEAFF. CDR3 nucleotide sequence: TGTGCCAGCAGTGAATTGAGGGACACTGAAGCTTTCTTT.